Within the sample, the clone carrying this TCR beta chain is medium-sized. This entry belongs to a study of cytomegalovirus exposure and HLA in healthy donors. The PCR employed 60 Vbeta primers together with 13 Jbeta primers. Here immunoSEQ multiplex PCR was the method, and the copy in TCRdb shows in-frame clones only, minus some. The sample lists 80,000 or so clones; 62% were seen once. This clonotype was obtained from a male donor in good health and CMV-seropositive. Sequenced: PBMCs.

CDR3 residues: CASRAARGSSYNEQFF. As DNA, the CDR3 is TGTGCCAGCAGGGCGGCGCGGGGGAGCTCCTACAATGAGCAGTTCTTC. The chain is built from TRBV27 and TRBJ2-1, with TRBD2 identical over 7 bases. CDR1 is MNHEY and CDR2 is SMNVEV in the germline V gene (reference sequence). The CDR3 has 16 amino acids. J was trimmed by 0 bases and V by 6 bases; bases with no gene match: 8.